This T cell receptor beta chain was identified during a study of identical twins. Points from the study as a whole: Low generation-probability sequences were in excess among twin-shared out-of-frame alpha sequences. Invariant MAIT and iNKT cells are populations that could partly confound zero-insertion analyses.

TCRdb used MiXCR to reprocess the 5' RACE reads, holding one entry per CDR3 protein. The table lists around 300,000 distinct CDR3 sequences, more than 6.5% of them singletons, with approximately 2% in the top ten. The CDR3 extends over 13 amino acids. V was pared by 0 bases and J by 2 bases, with 2 bases between. Looked up from germline, CDR1 is SGHRS and CDR2 is YFSETQ. This clonotype was found many times. Its matching antigen is unknown. These records were also assigned to another study, of yellow fever vaccine responses in identical twins.

The TCR originated in a woman aged 18-29 years in good health. The chain couples TRBV5-1 to TRBJ2-2; D not certain. The specimen was memory (CD45RO+) T cells sorted from blood. CDR3 amino acids: CASSLANTGELFF. CDR3 DNA sequence: TGCGCCAGCAGCTTGGCTAACACCGGGGAGCTGTTTTTT.